Described below is a single TCR beta chain sequence and its context. Its recognized antigen is unknown. Per-base quality was not reported, and no clone a single base away is much larger than it. V lost 3 bases and J lost 7 bases, and the count of bases not matched to a germline gene is 12. Its CDR3 holds 17 amino acids, cysteine through phenylalanine. Here the CDR3 DNA is all that survives: 51 bases in frame from base 1. The germline V gene provides CDR1 MGHDK and CDR2 SYGVNS. Libraries were made using the immunoSEQ multiplex PCR assay. In its TCRdb copy, this immuneACCESS table keeps in-frame sequences only and misses some clones. Where compared with another copy, unresolved V genes explain less than half of these, and the others have no known cause. The sample contains approximately 90,000 clones, under 95% of them found a single time. Clones ranked in the top ten supply 0.85% to 0.95% of the sample.

This sample is part of a study of T cell changes during pregnancy in multiple sclerosis (dated by TCRdb to about 2019). With regard to the full study: The study looked at changes in the T cell repertoire across pregnancy in women with multiple sclerosis.

The starting material was peripheral blood, obtained before pregnancy. The rearrangement joined TRBV25-1 to TRBJ2-2, and 9 junctional nucleotides match TRBD2. The receptor's source is a female donor with multiple sclerosis, enrolled in a pregnancy study. The DNA sequence is as follows: TGTGCCAGCAGTGATCTGGGACTAGCTGTTATGGACGGGGAGCTGTTTTTT. This translates into CASSDLGLAVMDGELFF.